These T cell receptor beta chains were read from a single sample in a study of cytomegalovirus exposure and HLA in healthy donors. Libraries were prepared by immunoSEQ multiplex PCR; TCRdb keeps only in-frame clonotypes and omits some of them. Of approximately 150,000 clones listed, over 70% are singletons. Material for sequencing was PBMCs. The receptors shown here come from a young man in good health and CMV-seropositive. Each CDR3 is given with its conserved first and last residue. D genes are given only for firm matches. Clone size is given for some rows only: seen once, a few or many times, or a class if the clone is expanded.

TRBJ2-7	TRBV28	NA	few	CASSASGTMSYEQYF	TGTGCCAGCAGTGCCTCCGGGACAATGTCCTACGAGCAGTACTTC
TRBJ1-3	TRBV5-1	TRBD1	NA	CASSKLPGQGASGGNTIYF	TGCGCCAGCAGCAAACTCCCGGGACAGGGGGCTTCGGGAGGAAACACCATATATTTT
TRBJ1-3	TRBV10-3	NA	NA	CAIRTASGNTIYF	TGTGCCATCAGAACAGCCTCTGGAAACACCATATATTTT
TRBJ1-1	TRBV5-6	NA	few	CASLQQGLNTEAFF	TGTGCCAGTCTGCAACAGGGACTGAACACTGAAGCTTTCTTT
TRBJ1-2	TRBV9	NA	few	CASSVTSNYGYTF	TGTGCCAGCAGCGTAACATCAAACTATGGCTACACCTTC
TRBJ2-1	TRBV6-5	NA	NA	CASSLWRQSSYNEQFF	TGTGCCAGCAGTTTATGGCGGCAGTCCTCTTACAATGAGCAGTTCTTC
TRBJ1-2	TRBV5-6	TRBD1	NA	CASSSGTGAYGYTF	TGTGCCAGCAGCTCCGGGACAGGGGCGTATGGCTACACCTTC
TRBJ1-4	TRBV10-3	NA	NA	CAISEGPGRGRATNEKLFF	TGTGCCATCAGTGAAGGCCCCGGCAGGGGCCGTGCAACTAATGAAAAACTGTTTTTT
TRBJ2-1	TRBV6-6	TRBD2	NA	CASRAGTSPDEQFF	TGTGCCAGCAGAGCCGGGACTAGTCCCGATGAGCAGTTCTTC
TRBJ1-1	TRBV7-9	NA	NA	CASSLSLGSSEAFF	TGTGCCAGCAGCTTATCCCTCGGTTCTTCTGAAGCTTTCTTT
TRBJ1-4	TRBV6-1	TRBD1	NA	CASSVDRGRVVGKLFF	TGTGCCAGCAGTGTCGACAGGGGCCGCGTCGTGGGAAAACTGTTTTTT
TRBJ1-5	TRBV6-6	TRBD1	NA	CASSYSEDRGVQPQHF	TGTGCCAGCAGTTACTCTGAGGACAGGGGCGTACAGCCCCAGCATTTT
TRBJ2-2	TRBV9	NA	NA	CASSPEGGPLNTGELFF	TGTGCCAGCAGCCCAGAGGGAGGTCCTTTGAACACCGGGGAGCTGTTTTTT
TRBJ2-7	TRBV4-1	TRBD1	NA	CASSQADGQDLYEQYF	TGCGCCAGCAGCCAAGCTGATGGACAGGACCTCTACGAGCAGTACTTC
TRBJ2-3	TRBV30	NA	NA	CAWSVQGTDTQYF	TGTGCCTGGAGTGTACAGGGAACAGATACGCAGTATTTT
TRBJ2-7	TRBV6-1	NA	NA	CASSEGREWGEQYF	TGTGCCAGCAGTGAAGGGAGGGAATGGGGCGAGCAGTACTTC
TRBJ1-4	TRBV7-9	NA	NA	CASSLDGNEKLFF	TGTGCCAGCAGCTTAGACGGTAATGAAAAACTGTTTTTT
TRBJ2-1	TRBV6-5	TRBD2	few	CASSGTSGGYNEQFF	TGTGCCAGCAGCGGGACTAGCGGGGGCTACAATGAGCAGTTCTTC
TRBJ2-2	TRBV11-3	TRBD1	NA	CASSLGPGTGSLGELFF	TGTGCCAGCAGCTTAGGGCCCGGGACAGGGTCTCTCGGGGAGCTGTTTTTT
TRBJ1-6	TRBV7-2	NA	NA	CASSLAPSKTSPLHF	TGTGCCAGCAGCTTAGCCCCTTCTAAAACCTCGCCCCTCCACTTT
TRBJ2-3	TRBV6-6	TRBD1	NA	CASSDRGRTDTQYF	TGTGCCAGCAGTGACAGGGGGCGCACAGATACGCAGTATTTT
TRBJ2-5	TRBV7-2	TRBD2	NA	CASSLKTSGGGETQYF	TGTGCCAGCAGCCTAAAGACTAGCGGGGGGGGAGAGACCCAGTACTTC
TRBJ1-1	TRBV7-8	NA	NA	CASSLSRGTEAFF	TGTGCCAGCAGCTTAAGCCGGGGCACTGAAGCTTTCTTT
TRBJ1-3	TRBV19	NA	NA	CASSRSTASGNTIYF	TGTGCCAGTAGTCGATCGACAGCCTCTGGAAACACCATATATTTT
TRBJ2-7	TRBV2	TRBD2	NA	CASSEKGLGYDEQYF	TGTGCCAGCAGTGAAAAGGGACTAGGATATGACGAGCAGTACTTC
TRBJ2-3	TRBV19	NA	NA	CASSIGRLSTDTQYF	TGTGCCAGTAGTATAGGGCGGTTAAGCACAGATACGCAGTATTTT
TRBJ2-3	TRBV10-3	NA	NA	CAIRPAGTDTQYF	TGTGCCATCAGACCCGCGGGCACAGATACGCAGTATTTT
TRBJ2-5	TRBV11-2	NA	once	CASSLAYPSAGEETQYF	TGTGCCAGCAGCCTAGCTTATCCCTCCGCAGGGGAAGAGACCCAGTACTTC
TRBJ1-1	TRBV5-4	NA	NA	CASSLAGNTEAFF	TGTGCCAGCAGCTTGGCCGGGAACACTGAAGCTTTCTTT
TRBJ2-5	TRBV25-1	TRBD2	once	CASSREASGRETQYF	TGTGCCAGCTCGAGGGAGGCTAGCGGCCGGGAGACCCAGTACTTC
TRBJ2-2	TRBV9	NA	NA	CASSPSGGAYGTGELFF	TGTGCCAGCAGCCCATCGGGGGGCGCTTACGGCACCGGGGAGCTGTTTTTT
TRBJ2-7	TRBV4-2	TRBD2	NA	CASSQDITSGPYEQYF	TGTGCCAGCAGCCAAGATATCACTAGCGGGCCCTACGAGCAGTACTTC
TRBJ2-2	TRBV6-4	NA	NA	CASSVEGGPGELFF	TGTGCCAGCAGCGTCGAGGGGGGGCCCGGGGAGCTGTTTTTT